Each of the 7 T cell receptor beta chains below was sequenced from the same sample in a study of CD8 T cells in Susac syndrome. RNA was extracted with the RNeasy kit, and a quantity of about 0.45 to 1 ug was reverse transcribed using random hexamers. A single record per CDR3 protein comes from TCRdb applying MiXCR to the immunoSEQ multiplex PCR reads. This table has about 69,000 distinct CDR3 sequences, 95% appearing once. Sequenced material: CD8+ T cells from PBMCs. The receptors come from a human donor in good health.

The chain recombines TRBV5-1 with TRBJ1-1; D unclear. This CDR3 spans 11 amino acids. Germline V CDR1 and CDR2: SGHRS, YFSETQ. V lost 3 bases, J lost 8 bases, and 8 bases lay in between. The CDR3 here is CASSYAGEAFF. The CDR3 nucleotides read TGCGCCAGCAGCTACGCAGGCGAAGCTTTCTTT.

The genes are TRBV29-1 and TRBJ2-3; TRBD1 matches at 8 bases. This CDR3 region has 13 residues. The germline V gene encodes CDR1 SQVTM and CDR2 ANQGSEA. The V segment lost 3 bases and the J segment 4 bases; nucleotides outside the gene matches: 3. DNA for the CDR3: TGCAGCGTTGAGTGGACAGGGCCAGATACGCAGTATTTT. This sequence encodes CSVEWTGPDTQYF.

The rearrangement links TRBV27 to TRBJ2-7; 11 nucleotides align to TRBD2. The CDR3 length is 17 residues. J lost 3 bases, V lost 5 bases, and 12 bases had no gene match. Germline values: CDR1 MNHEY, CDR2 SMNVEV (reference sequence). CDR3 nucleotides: TGTGCCAGCAGTCCCCTAATCCAACTAGCGGGAGACTACGAGCAGTACTTC. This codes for CASSPLIQLAGDYEQYF.

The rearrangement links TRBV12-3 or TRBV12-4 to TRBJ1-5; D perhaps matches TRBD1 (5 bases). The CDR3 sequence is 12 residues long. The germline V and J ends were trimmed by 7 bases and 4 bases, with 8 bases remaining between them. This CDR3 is CASKRGNQPQHF. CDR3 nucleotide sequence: TGTGCCAGCAAGCGGGGGAATCAGCCCCAGCATTTT.

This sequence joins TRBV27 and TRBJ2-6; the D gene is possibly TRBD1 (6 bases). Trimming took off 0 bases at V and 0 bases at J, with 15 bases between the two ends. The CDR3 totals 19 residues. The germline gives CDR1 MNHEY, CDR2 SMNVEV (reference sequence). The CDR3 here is CASSLSRGTVSSGANVLTF. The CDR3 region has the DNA TGTGCCAGCAGTTTATCGAGGGGGACCGTGAGCTCTGGGGCCAACGTCCTGACTTTC.

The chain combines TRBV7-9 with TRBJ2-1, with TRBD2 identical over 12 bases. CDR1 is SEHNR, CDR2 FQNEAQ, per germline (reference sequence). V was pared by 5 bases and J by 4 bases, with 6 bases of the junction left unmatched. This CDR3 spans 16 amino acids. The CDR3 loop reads CASSGRLAGAYNEQFF. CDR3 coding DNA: TGTGCCAGCAGCGGGCGACTAGCGGGGGCTTACAATGAGCAGTTCTTC.

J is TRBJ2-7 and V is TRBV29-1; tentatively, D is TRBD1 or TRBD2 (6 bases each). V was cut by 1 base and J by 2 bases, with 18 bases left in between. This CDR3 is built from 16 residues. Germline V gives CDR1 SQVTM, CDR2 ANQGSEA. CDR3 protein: CSVEAQRSGAAYEQYF. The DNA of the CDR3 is TGCAGCGTTGAAGCACAGCGTTCGGGGGCTGCCTACGAGCAGTACTTC.